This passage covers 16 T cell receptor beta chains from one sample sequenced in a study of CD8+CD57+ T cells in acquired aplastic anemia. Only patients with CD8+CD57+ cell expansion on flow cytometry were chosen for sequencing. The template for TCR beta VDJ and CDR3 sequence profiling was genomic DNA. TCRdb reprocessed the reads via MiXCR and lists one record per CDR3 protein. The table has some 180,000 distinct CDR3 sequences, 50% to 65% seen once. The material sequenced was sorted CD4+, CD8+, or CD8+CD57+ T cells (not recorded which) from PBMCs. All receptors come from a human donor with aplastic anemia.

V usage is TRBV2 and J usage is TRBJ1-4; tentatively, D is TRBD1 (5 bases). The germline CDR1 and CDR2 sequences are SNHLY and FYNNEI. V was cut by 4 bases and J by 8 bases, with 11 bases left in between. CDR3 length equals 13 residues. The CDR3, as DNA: TGTGCCAGCAGTGTCAGGGTTGTGGAAAAACTGTTTTTT. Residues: CASSVRVVEKLFF. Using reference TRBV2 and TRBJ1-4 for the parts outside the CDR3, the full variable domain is EPEVTQTPSHQVTQMGQEVILRCVPISNHLYFYWYRQILGQKVEFLVSFYNNEISEKSEIFDDQFSVERPDGSNFTLKIRSTKLEDSAMYFCASSVRVVEKLFFGSGTQLSVL.

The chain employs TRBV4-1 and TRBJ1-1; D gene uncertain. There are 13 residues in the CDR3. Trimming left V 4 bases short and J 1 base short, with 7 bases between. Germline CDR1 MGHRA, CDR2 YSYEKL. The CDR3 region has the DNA TGCGCCAGCAGCCGAGAAGCGAACACTGAAGCTTTCTTT. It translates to CASSREANTEAFF.

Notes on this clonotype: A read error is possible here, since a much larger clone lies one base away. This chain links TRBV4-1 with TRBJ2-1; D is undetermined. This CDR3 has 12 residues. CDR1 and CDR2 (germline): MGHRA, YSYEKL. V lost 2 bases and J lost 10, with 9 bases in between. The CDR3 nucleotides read TGCGCCAGCAGCCAAAAACTCCCGGAGCAGTTCTTC. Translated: CASSQKLPEQFF.

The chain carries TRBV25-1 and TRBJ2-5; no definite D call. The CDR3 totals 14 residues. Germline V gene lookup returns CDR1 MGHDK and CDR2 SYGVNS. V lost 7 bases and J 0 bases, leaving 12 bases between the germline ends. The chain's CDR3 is CASIHLRYQETQYF. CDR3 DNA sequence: TGTGCCAGCATACACTTACGGTACCAAGAGACCCAGTACTTC.

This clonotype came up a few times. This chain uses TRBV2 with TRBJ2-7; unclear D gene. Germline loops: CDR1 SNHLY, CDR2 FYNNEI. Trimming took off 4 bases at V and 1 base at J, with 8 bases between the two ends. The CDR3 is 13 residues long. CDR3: CASSGAASYEQYF. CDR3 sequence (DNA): TGTGCCAGCAGTGGGGCAGCTTCCTACGAGCAGTACTTC.

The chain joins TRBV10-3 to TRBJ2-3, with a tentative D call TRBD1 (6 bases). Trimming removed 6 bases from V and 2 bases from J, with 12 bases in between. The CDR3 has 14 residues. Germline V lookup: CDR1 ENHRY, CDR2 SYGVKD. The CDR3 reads CAISPGQNTDTQYF. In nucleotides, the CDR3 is TGTGCCATCAGCCCCGGACAGAACACAGATACGCAGTATTTT.

This chain's CDR3 is CASRLRQGDTEAFF. The CDR3 region has the DNA TGCGCCAGCAGATTGAGACAGGGTGACACTGAAGCTTTCTTT. The chain links TRBV5-1 to TRBJ1-1; 7 bases match TRBD1. Per germline, CDR1 SGHRS and CDR2 YFSETQ. The CDR3 contains 14 residues. The J segment lost 3 bases and the V segment lost 5 bases, leaving 7 bases of the junction unmatched.

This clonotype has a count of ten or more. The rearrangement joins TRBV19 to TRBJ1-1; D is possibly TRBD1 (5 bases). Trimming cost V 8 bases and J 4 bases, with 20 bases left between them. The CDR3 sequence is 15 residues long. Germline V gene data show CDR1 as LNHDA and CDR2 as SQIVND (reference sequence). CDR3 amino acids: CASSWDQRGFTEAFF. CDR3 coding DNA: TGTGCCAGTTCATGGGACCAACGGGGATTCACTGAAGCTTTCTTT.

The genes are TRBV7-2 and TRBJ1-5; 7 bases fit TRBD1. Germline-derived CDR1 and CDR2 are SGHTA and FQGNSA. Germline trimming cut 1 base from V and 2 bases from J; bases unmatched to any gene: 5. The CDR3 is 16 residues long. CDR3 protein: CASSLGQGEGNQPQHF. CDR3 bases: TGTGCCAGCAGCTTAGGACAGGGAGAAGGCAATCAGCCCCAGCATTTT.

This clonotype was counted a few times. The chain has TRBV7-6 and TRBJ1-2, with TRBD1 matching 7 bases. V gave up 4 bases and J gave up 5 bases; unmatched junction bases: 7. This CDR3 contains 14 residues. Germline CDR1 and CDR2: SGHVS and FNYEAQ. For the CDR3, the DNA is TGTGCCAGCAGCTCAGGGGACAGAATATATGGCTACACCTTC. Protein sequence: CASSSGDRIYGYTF.

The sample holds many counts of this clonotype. The CDR3 coding sequence is TGCGCCAGCAGCTTGAGACCGCTAGGTTCTAGCACAGATACGCAGTATTTT. Translating it yields CASSLRPLGSSTDTQYF. This chain links TRBV5-1 with TRBJ2-3; D is ambiguous. The ends were cut back, 1 base at V and 0 bases at J, with 15 bases in the middle. Germline-derived CDR1 and CDR2 are SGHRS and YFSETQ. CDR3 length equals 17 residues. Full variable domain (missing parts from reference TRBV5-1 and TRBJ2-3): KAGVTQTPRYLIKTRGQQVTLSCSPISGHRSVSWYQQTPGQGLQFLFEYFSETQRNKGNFPGRFSGRQFSNSRSEMNVSTLELGDSALYLCASSLRPLGSSTDTQYFGPGTRLTVL.

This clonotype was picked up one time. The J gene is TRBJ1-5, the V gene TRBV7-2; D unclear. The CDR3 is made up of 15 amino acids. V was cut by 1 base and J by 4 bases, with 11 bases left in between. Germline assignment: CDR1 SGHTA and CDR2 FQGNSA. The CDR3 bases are TGTGCCAGCAGCTTAGGGTCGACTAGTAATCAGCCCCAGCATTTT. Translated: CASSLGSTSNQPQHF. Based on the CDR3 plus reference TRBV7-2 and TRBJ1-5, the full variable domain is GAGVSQSPSNKVTEKGKDVELRCDPISGHTALYWYRQSLGQGLEFLIYFQGNSAPDKSGLPSDRFSAERTGGSVSTLTIQRTQQEDSAVYLCASSLGSTSNQPQHFGDGTRLSIL.

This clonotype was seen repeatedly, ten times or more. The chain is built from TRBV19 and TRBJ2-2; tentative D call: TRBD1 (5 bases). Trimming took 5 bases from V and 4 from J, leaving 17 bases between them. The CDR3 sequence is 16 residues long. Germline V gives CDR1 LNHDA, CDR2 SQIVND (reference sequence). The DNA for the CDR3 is TGTGCCAGTAGTTTGGCAGGGCGCGCAGGCACCGGGGAGCTGTTTTTT. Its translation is CASSLAGRAGTGELFF.

The DNA for the CDR3 is TGCAGTGCTAGAGATCCCAACGCCCAGACCCAGTACTTC. Protein product: CSARDPNAQTQYF. The rearrangement uses TRBV20-1 and TRBJ2-5; unclear D gene. The CDR3 spans 13 residues. Looked up from germline, CDR1 is DFQATT and CDR2 is SNEGSKA (reference sequence). Trimming pared 0 bases from V and 6 bases from J, leaving 11 bases between.

CDR3 DNA sequence: TGCAGTGCTAGAAAGGAGGGGAGCTCCTACAATGAGCAGTTCTTC. This sequence encodes CSARKEGSSYNEQFF. V is TRBV20-1 and J is TRBJ2-1; D may be TRBD2 (6 bases). CDR3 length: 15 amino acids. Trimming shortened V by 2 bases and J by 0 bases, and 11 bases separated the two germline ends. Germline loops: CDR1 DFQATT, CDR2 SNEGSKA (reference sequence).

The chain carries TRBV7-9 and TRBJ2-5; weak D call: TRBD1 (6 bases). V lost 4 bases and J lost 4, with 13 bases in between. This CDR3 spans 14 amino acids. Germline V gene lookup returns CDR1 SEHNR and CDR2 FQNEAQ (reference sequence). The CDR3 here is CASSSDRLGETQYF. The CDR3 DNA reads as TGTGCCAGCAGCTCAGACAGGTTGGGAGAGACCCAGTACTTC.